Below are 26 T cell receptor beta chains sequenced from a single sample in a study of T cells in Graves' hyperthyroidism and ophthalmopathy. Researchers took RNA transcripts and amplified the TCR beta CDR3 regions from them. TCR CDR3 regions were first amplified by RT-PCR with HTBI primers. Via MiXCR, TCRdb re-called the multiplex PCR reads, giving one row per CDR3 protein. Of 550,000 to 700,000 distinct CDR3 sequences listed, approximately 14% are singletons. Sequencing input: blood. These TCRs come from a woman between 35 and 50 years old with Graves' ophthalmopathy.

This clonotype came up many times. The V gene is TRBV29-1, the J gene TRBJ2-7, with a tentative D call TRBD1 (6 bases). V was cut by 3 bases and J by 2 bases, with 14 bases left in between. Germline values: CDR1 SQVTM, CDR2 ANQGSEA. This CDR3 contains 14 residues. CDR3 residues: CSVDQQGYPYEQYF. In DNA, the CDR3 is TGCAGCGTTGACCAACAGGGATACCCCTACGAGCAGTACTTC.

This clonotype came up many times. V and J are TRBV28 and TRBJ1-2; 8 bases align to TRBD1. V lost 6 bases to trimming and J lost 3 bases; unmatched junction nucleotides: 6. This CDR3 has 14 residues. In germline, CDR1 is MDHEN, CDR2 SYDVKM. The CDR3 sequence is CASSLDREDYGYTF. The CDR3 coding sequence is TGTGCCAGCAGCCTGGACAGGGAGGACTATGGCTACACCTTC.

This clonotype appeared many times. This chain uses TRBV20-1 with TRBJ2-7; a possible D gene is TRBD1 (6 bases). V lost 5 bases to trimming and J lost 5 bases, with 10 bases between them. Germline lookup yields CDR1 DFQATT and CDR2 SNEGSKA (reference sequence). The CDR3 sequence is 11 residues long. The CDR3 sequence: CSAYRVDEQYF. CDR3 nucleotides: TGCAGTGCTTACAGGGTCGACGAGCAGTACTTC.

This clonotype was counted at least ten times. The rearrangement uses TRBV5-1 and TRBJ2-1; tentative D call: TRBD2 (6 bases). CDR3 size: 13 residues. Trimming pared 2 bases from V and 8 bases from J, leaving 11 bases between. From germline, CDR1 is SGHRS and CDR2 YFSETQ. CDR3 amino acids: CASSFGGSYEQFF. DNA of the CDR3: TGCGCCAGCAGCTTTGGGGGGAGTTATGAGCAGTTCTTC.

This clonotype has a count of ten or more. This chain joins TRBV6-2 or TRBV6-3 and TRBJ1-1; D is unclear. The ends were cut back, 2 bases at V and 3 bases at J, with 10 bases in the middle. The CDR3 sequence is 14 residues long. CDR1 MNHEY and CDR2 SVGEGT come from the germline V gene. In DNA form, the CDR3 reads TGTGCCAGCAGTTACCCCCGAAGGGACACTGAAGCTTTCTTT. Its protein product is CASSYPRRDTEAFF.

This clonotype was counted at least ten times. The chain employs TRBV29-1 and TRBJ1-2; 9 bases are a match to TRBD1. V shed 6 bases and J 7 bases; nucleotides not matched to a gene: 6. Germline loops: CDR1 SQVTM, CDR2 ANQGSEA. CDR3 size: 12 residues. CDR3: CSVIPDRGGYTF. DNA of the CDR3: TGCAGCGTCATACCGGACAGGGGTGGCTACACCTTC.

This clonotype has ten or more counts. The chain recombines TRBV7-2 with TRBJ1-2; TRBD1 might be the D (5 bases). This CDR3 contains 13 residues. CDR1 and CDR2 (germline): SGHTA, FQGNSA. Deletions cut 3 bases from V and 6 bases from J, with 11 bases between. CDR3 amino acids: CASSLGIRDGYTF. CDR3 coding DNA: TGTGCCAGCAGCTTGGGGATCAGGGATGGCTACACCTTC.

This clonotype was detected ten times or more. J is TRBJ1-5 and V is TRBV6-6; 8 positions agree with TRBD1. The CDR3 sequence is 19 residues long. V trimming: 7 bases; J trimming: 2 bases; junction bases outside the gene matches: 19. CDR1 is MNHNY and CDR2 is SVGAGI in the germline V gene (reference sequence). CDR3 sequence: CASTEGRTGPSAGNQPQHF. CDR3 sequence (DNA): TGTGCCAGCACCGAGGGGCGGACAGGGCCTTCAGCGGGCAATCAGCCCCAGCATTTT.

The table lists this clonotype with many counts. J is TRBJ2-7 and V is TRBV28; 9 nucleotides line up with TRBD2. V was pared by 4 bases and J by 5 bases, with 9 bases of the junction left unmatched. The CDR3 contains 15 residues. Germline CDR1 reads MDHEN; CDR2 reads SYDVKM. The CDR3 spells CASSSGDSGRNEQYF. The CDR3 coding sequence is TGTGCCAGCAGTTCCGGGGATAGCGGGAGAAACGAGCAGTACTTC.

This clonotype was observed at least ten times. The genes are TRBV5-8 and TRBJ2-4; 10 bases agree with TRBD1. This CDR3 has 16 amino acids. Looked up from germline, CDR1 is SGHTS and CDR2 is YDEGEE. After removal of 6 bases from V and 5 bases from J, the junction contained 11 bases not matched to a gene. CDR3 nucleotides: TGTGCCAGCACCAGTTTCGTTGGGACAGGGGAAAACATTCAGTACTTC. Amino acids: CASTSFVGTGENIQYF. The whole variable domain, filled in from reference TRBV5-8 and TRBJ2-4, reads EAGVTQSPTHLIKTRGQQATLRCSPISGHTSVYWYQQALGLGLQFLLWYDEGEERNRGNFPPRFSGRQFPNYSSELNVNALELEDSALYLCASTSFVGTGENIQYFGAGTRLSVL.

Many counts were recorded for this clonotype. The V gene is TRBV19, the J gene TRBJ2-5, with a weak D call TRBD2 (6 bases). V was clipped by 9 bases and J by 2 bases, with 7 bases between them. From germline, CDR1 is LNHDA and CDR2 SQIVND (reference sequence). The CDR3 is 11 residues long. In DNA form, the CDR3 reads TGTGCCAGCGGGAGACAAGAGACCCAGTACTTC. Translation gives CASGRQETQYF.

As concerns this clonotype: Germline is not matched at one junction end, which may reflect a read error. The chain has TRBV6-5 and TRBJ1-5, with TRBD1 as a possible D gene (6 bases). Per germline, CDR1 MNHEY and CDR2 SVGAGI. The CDR3 length is 13 residues. CDR3 coding DNA: TGTGCCAGCAGTTACCAGGGGAGTCAGCGCCAGCATTTT. It is translated as CASSYQGSQRQHF.

Ten or more counts support this clonotype. The rearrangement joins TRBV29-1 to TRBJ2-5; 10 bases match TRBD2. The CDR3 is 16 residues long. Germline V gene sequence: CDR1 SQVTM, CDR2 ANQGSEA. The V and J ends lost 4 bases and 4 bases, in that order; junction bases with no gene match: 12. The CDR3 loop is CSVGRLAGVVGETQYF. The DNA for the CDR3 is TGCAGCGTTGGACGTCTAGCGGGAGTGGTGGGAGAGACCCAGTACTTC.

In its sample, this clonotype was seen a few times. V and J are TRBV5-5 and TRBJ1-5, with a weak D call TRBD1 (5 bases). The CDR3 runs 16 residues. The V end lost 0 bases, the J end lost 2 bases, and 12 bases lay between the germline ends. Germline CDR1 SGHKS, CDR2 YYEKEE (reference sequence). The CDR3: CASSLELQGGNQPQHF. The CDR3 region has the DNA TGTGCCAGCAGCTTGGAGTTGCAGGGTGGCAATCAGCCCCAGCATTTT.

The chain joins TRBV2 to TRBJ1-2, with 7 bases matching TRBD1. Germline CDR1 is SNHLY and CDR2 is FYNNEI. The CDR3 has 15 amino acids. After removal of 7 bases from V and 2 bases from J, the junction contained 10 bases not matched to a gene. The CDR3 is CASTPRGQLNYGYTF. The CDR3 DNA reads TGTGCCAGCACCCCCCGGGGACAGCTCAACTATGGCTACACCTTC.

J is TRBJ1-1 and V is TRBV4-1; D not resolved. CDR3 length equals 15 residues. The germline V gene encodes CDR1 MGHRA and CDR2 YSYEKL. Trimming left V 3 bases short and J 8 bases short, with 19 bases between. As DNA, the CDR3 is TGCGCCAGCAGCCATCTCGGGAACGCTGATGGCGAAGCTTTCTTT. This translates into CASSHLGNADGEAFF.

On this clonotype itself: Given the absence of the conserved phenylalanine or tryptophan at the CDR3 end, a read error is likely. V is TRBV6-1 and J is TRBJ2-7; D is possibly TRBD1 (5 bases). The ends were cut back, 6 bases at V and 1 base at J, with 13 bases in the middle. Germline CDR1 reads MNHNS; CDR2 reads SASEGT. This CDR3 spans 14 amino acids. DNA for the CDR3: TGTGCCAGCAGGCCCCGGACATTTTCCTACGAGCAGTACCTC. Its translation: CASRPRTFSYEQYL.

In its sample, this clonotype was seen many times. V usage is TRBV28 and J usage is TRBJ2-7, with 7 bases aligning to TRBD1. Germline V CDR1 and CDR2: MDHEN, SYDVKM. The V and J ends lost 5 bases and 3 bases, in that order; junction bases with no gene match: 4. This CDR3 has 13 amino acids. The CDR3 loop reads CASSLNRGYEQYF. Here the CDR3 DNA reads TGTGCCAGCAGTCTTAACAGGGGCTACGAGCAGTACTTC. Using reference TRBV28 and TRBJ2-7 for the parts outside the CDR3, the full variable domain is DVKVTQSSRYLVKRTGEKVFLECVQDMDHENMFWYRQDPGLGLRLIYFSYDVKMKEKGDIPEGYSVSREKKERFSLILESASTNQTSMYLCASSLNRGYEQYFGPGTRLTVT.

The table lists this clonotype with a few counts. The J gene is TRBJ2-1, the V gene TRBV6-2 or TRBV6-3; D call uncertain. Germline V CDR1 and CDR2: MNHEY, SVGEGT. Trimming pared 0 bases from V and 8 bases from J, leaving 8 bases between. The CDR3 has 13 amino acids. This CDR3 is CASSYSSLYEQFF. CDR3 in DNA: TGTGCCAGCAGTTACTCGAGCCTATATGAGCAGTTCTTC.

Ten or more counts support this clonotype. This rearrangement joins TRBV28 to TRBJ1-2; D is unclear. CDR3 length: 14 amino acids. V lost 3 bases, J lost 0 bases, and 8 bases lay in between. Germline V gene data show CDR1 as MDHEN and CDR2 as SYDVKM. The CDR3: CASSFEGSNYGYTF. CDR3 in DNA: TGTGCCAGCAGTTTCGAGGGTTCTAACTATGGCTACACCTTC.

This clonotype was detected many times. This chain links TRBV2 with TRBJ2-7; the D is unclear. This CDR3 region has 13 residues. Trimming cost V 8 bases and J 2 bases, with 13 bases left between them. Germline V gene lookup returns CDR1 SNHLY and CDR2 FYNNEI. CDR3: CASLPDLTYEQYF. Written as DNA, the CDR3 is TGTGCCAGCTTGCCGGACCTGACCTACGAGCAGTACTTC.

The CDR3 sequence is CASSPRQHSNTEAFF. The CDR3, as DNA: TGTGCCAGCAGCCCGCGACAGCATTCTAACACTGAAGCTTTCTTT. The chain couples TRBV7-2 to TRBJ1-1; D is possibly TRBD1 (5 bases). CDR3 length: 15 amino acids. The germline V and J ends were trimmed by 5 bases and 2 bases, with 15 bases remaining between them. Per the germline V gene, CDR1 is SGHTA and CDR2 is FQGNSA.

This clonotype was observed at least ten times. The chain is built from TRBV9 and TRBJ1-1; perhaps TRBD1 as D (5 bases). The CDR3 length is 13 residues. The V gene lost 7 bases and the J gene lost 3 bases, with 13 bases spanning the gap. Germline V gives CDR1 SGDLS, CDR2 YYNGEE. The CDR3 reads CASGSQGDTEAFF. The CDR3, as DNA: TGTGCCAGCGGTAGCCAAGGGGACACTGAAGCTTTCTTT.

In its sample, this clonotype was seen many times. This chain joins TRBV28 and TRBJ2-1, with D possibly TRBD2 on 5 matching bases. Germline CDR1 is MDHEN and CDR2 is SYDVKM. CDR3 length: 12 amino acids. With 6 bases removed from V and 8 bases from J, the gap between germline ends came to 11 bases. CDR3 DNA sequence: TGTGCCAGCAGGGAGAGTAGCGATGAGCAGTTCTTC. It yields the protein CASRESSDEQFF.

This clonotype has at least ten counts. This chain connects TRBV28 to TRBJ2-5, with 7 bases that match TRBD1. The CDR3 totals 15 residues. Looked up from germline, CDR1 is MDHEN and CDR2 is SYDVKM. V trimming: 1 base; J trimming: 2 bases; junction bases outside the gene matches: 4. The chain's CDR3 is CASSLSGQAQETQYF. CDR3 in DNA: TGTGCCAGCAGTTTATCCGGACAGGCACAAGAGACCCAGTACTTC. The whole variable domain, filled in from reference TRBV28 and TRBJ2-5, reads DVKVTQSSRYLVKRTGEKVFLECVQDMDHENMFWYRQDPGLGLRLIYFSYDVKMKEKGDIPEGYSVSREKKERFSLILESASTNQTSMYLCASSLSGQAQETQYFGPGTRLLVL.

This clonotype was seen ten or more times. The chain couples TRBV28 to TRBJ1-3; TRBD1 is a possible D gene (6 bases). Trimming shortened V by 2 bases and J by 7 bases, and 15 bases separated the two germline ends. The germline V gene encodes CDR1 MDHEN and CDR2 SYDVKM. CDR3 length: 15 amino acids. The CDR3 loop is CASSLRGGLGNTIYF. The DNA for the CDR3 is TGTGCCAGCAGTTTAAGGGGGGGCCTGGGTAACACCATATATTTT.